This T cell receptor (beta chain) was observed in a study of T-cell memory formation after mild COVID-19. The overall study: Each donor largely had its own TCR clusters. Overall study findings and caveats: Clones that got smaller from day 15 to 85 had even CD4/CD8, while clones growing later tipped toward CD4+. The appearance of some responding clones in pre-infection memory suggested that cross-reactive memory joined. Still unconfirmed is whether the second-wave clones peaking on day 37 recognized SARS-CoV-2.

V shed 5 bases and J shed 13 bases, with 21 bases lying between them. CDR1 is SGHAT and CDR2 is FQNNGV in the germline V gene. The CDR3 is 15 amino acids. TCRdb ran MiXCR on the 5' RACE reads and lists one entry per CDR3 protein. The sample records 310,000 or so distinct CDR3 sequences, approximately 15% being singletons. This clonotype was seen a few times. The target antigen is unknown. The clonotype originates from a man between 18 and 35 years old who had mild COVID-19 (a few samples of this study predate the infection). Cell type and time point are not known. This chain links TRBV11-2 with TRBJ1-6; TRBD1 is a possible D gene (6 bases). What was sequenced was PBMCs or a T cell subset sorted from them (not recorded which). For the CDR3, the DNA is TGTGCCAGCAGCCATCTCCGGACAGTCTCCTTTCCCCTCCACTTT. Translated, it gives CASSHLRTVSFPLHF.